This entry features one T cell receptor beta chain sequence. This sample is part of a study of blood T cell repertoires in COVID-19. Study background: Spain, Italy and the United States supplied samples that represented acute and convalescent COVID-19. The analysed material was cDNA or gDNA that came from T cells, B-cell-depleted T cells, or PBMCs.

Source study methods: The assay estimated nucleated cells by amplifying reference gene primers. Produced via immunoSEQ multiplex PCR; TCRdb's table is partial and in-frame only. V and J calls plus clone size are reproduced from that table; the DNA served to infer D and trimming. The repertoire has 45,000 to 65,000 clones, 90% of them found once; the top ten carry 3.1%. Trimming left V 2 bases short and J 5 bases short, with 22 bases between. This CDR3 comprises 18 residues. Germline V lookup: CDR1 SGHKS, CDR2 YYEKEE (reference sequence). The rearrangement uses TRBV5-5 and TRBJ2-2, with a weak D call TRBD1 (6 bases). This TCR was sampled from a human donor in a cohort sampled during active COVID-19. The source material was peripheral blood. DNA of the CDR3: TGTGCCAGCAGCTTCGCCTCTTACAGGGCGGGTTCGACCGGGGAGCTGTTTTTT. Its protein is CASSFASYRAGSTGELFF.